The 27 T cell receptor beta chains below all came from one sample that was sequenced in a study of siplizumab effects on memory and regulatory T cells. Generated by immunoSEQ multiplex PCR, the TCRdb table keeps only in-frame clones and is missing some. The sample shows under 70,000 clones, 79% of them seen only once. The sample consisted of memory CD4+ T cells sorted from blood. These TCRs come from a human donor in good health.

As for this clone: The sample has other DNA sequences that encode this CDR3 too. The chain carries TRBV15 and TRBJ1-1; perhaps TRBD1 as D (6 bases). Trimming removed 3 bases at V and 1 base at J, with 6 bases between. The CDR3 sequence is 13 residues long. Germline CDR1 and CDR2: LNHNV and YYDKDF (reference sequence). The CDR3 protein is CATSRTGNTEAFF. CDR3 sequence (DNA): TGTGCCACCAGCAGGACAGGGAACACTGAAGCTTTCTTT.

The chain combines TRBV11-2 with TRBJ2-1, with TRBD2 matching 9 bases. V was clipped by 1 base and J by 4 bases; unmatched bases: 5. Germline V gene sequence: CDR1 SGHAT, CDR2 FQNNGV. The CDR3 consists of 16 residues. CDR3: CASSLGGSGSYNEQFF. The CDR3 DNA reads TGTGCCAGCAGCTTAGGGGGTAGCGGGAGTTACAATGAGCAGTTCTTC.

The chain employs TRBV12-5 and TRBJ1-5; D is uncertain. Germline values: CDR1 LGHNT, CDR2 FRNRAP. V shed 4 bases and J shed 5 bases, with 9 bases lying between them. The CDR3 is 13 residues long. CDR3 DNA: TGTGCTAGTGGTTCCAATGACCATCAGCCCCAGCATTTT. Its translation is CASGSNDHQPQHF.

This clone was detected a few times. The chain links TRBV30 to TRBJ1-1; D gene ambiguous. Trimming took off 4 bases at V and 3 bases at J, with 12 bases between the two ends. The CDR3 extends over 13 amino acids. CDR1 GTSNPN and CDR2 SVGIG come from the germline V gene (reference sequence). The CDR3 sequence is CAWTLGYYTEAFF. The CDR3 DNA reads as TGTGCCTGGACCCTCGGGTATTACACTGAAGCTTTCTTT.

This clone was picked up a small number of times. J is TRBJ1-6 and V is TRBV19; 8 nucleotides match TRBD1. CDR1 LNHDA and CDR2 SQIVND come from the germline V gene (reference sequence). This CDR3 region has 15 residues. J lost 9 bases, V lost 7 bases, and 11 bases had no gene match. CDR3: CASTTPGQGASPLHF. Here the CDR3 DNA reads TGTGCCAGTACTACCCCTGGACAGGGTGCTTCACCCCTCCACTTT.

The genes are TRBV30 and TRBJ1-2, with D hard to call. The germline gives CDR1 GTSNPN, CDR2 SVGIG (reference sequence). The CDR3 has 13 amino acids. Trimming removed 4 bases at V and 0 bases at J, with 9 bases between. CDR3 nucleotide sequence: TGTGCCTGGACCCCCGCAGCTAACTATGGCTACACCTTC. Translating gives CAWTPAANYGYTF.

The CDR3 protein is CASSFINTGLEQYF. In DNA, the CDR3 is TGTGCCAGCAGCTTCATAAACACCGGGCTCGAGCAGTACTTC. The chain carries TRBV11-2 and TRBJ2-7; D gene unclear. The V and J ends lost 3 bases and 6 bases respectively, with 15 bases between them. CDR1 is SGHAT and CDR2 is FQNNGV in the germline V gene. This CDR3 is 14 amino acids long. Full variable domain (missing parts from reference TRBV11-2 and TRBJ2-7): EAGVAQSPRYKIIEKRQSVAFWCNPISGHATLYWYQQILGQGPKLLIQFQNNGVVDDSQLPKDRFSAERLKGVDSTLKIQPAKLEDSAVYLCASSFINTGLEQYFGPGTRLTVT.

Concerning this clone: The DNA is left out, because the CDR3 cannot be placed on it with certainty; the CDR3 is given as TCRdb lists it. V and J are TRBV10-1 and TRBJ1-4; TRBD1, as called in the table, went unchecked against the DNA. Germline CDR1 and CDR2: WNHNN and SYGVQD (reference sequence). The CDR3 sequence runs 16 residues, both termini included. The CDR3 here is CASSESFGGRGKNCFF.

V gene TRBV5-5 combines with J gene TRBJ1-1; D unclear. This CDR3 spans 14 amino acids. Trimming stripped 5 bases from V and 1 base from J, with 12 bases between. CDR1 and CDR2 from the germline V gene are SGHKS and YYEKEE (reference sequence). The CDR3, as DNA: TGTGCCAGCAGTTCTAGAGCGGAGAACACTGAAGCTTTCTTT. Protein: CASSSRAENTEAFF.

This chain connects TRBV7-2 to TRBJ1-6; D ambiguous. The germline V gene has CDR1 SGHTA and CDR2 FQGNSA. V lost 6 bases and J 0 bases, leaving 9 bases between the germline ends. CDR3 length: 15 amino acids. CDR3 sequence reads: CASSDGLSYNSPLHF. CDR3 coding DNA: TGTGCCAGCAGTGATGGGCTCTCCTATAATTCACCCCTCCACTTT. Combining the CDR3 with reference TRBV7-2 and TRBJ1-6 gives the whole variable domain GAGVSQSPSNKVTEKGKDVELRCDPISGHTALYWYRQSLGQGLEFLIYFQGNSAPDKSGLPSDRFSAERTGGSVSTLTIQRTQQEDSAVYLCASSDGLSYNSPLHFGNGTRLTVT.

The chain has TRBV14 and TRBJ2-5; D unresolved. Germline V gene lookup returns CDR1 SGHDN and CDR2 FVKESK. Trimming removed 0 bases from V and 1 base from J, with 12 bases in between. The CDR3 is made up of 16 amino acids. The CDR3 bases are TGTGCCAGCAGCCAAGATCGGCCAACCCTCCAAGAGACCCAGTACTTC. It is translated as CASSQDRPTLQETQYF.

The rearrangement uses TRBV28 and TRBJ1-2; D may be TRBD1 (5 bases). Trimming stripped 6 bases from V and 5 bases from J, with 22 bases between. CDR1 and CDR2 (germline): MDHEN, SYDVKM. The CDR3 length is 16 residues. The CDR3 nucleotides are TGTGCCAGCAGGGATATGAAGTGGGGGTCCACTTATGGCTACACCTTC. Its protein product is CASRDMKWGSTYGYTF.

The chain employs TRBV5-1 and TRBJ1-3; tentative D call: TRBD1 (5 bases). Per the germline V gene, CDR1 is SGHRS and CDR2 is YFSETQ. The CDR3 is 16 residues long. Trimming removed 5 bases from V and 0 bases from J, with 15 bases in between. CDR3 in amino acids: CASSRDGRDSGNTIYF. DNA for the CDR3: TGCGCCAGCAGTAGGGACGGAAGAGACTCTGGAAACACCATATATTTT.

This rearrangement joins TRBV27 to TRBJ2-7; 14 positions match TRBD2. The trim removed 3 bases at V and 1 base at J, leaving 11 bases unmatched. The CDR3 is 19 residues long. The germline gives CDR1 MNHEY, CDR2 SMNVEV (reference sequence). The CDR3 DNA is TGTGCCAGCAGTTTGAGGGGACTAGCGGGGGCAAACCCATCCTACGAGCAGTACTTC. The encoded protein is CASSLRGLAGANPSYEQYF.

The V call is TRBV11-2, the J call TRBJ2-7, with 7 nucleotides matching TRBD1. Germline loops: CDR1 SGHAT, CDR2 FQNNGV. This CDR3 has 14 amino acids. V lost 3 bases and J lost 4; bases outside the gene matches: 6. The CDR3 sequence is CASSFNRGGYEQYF. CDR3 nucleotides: TGTGCCAGCAGCTTCAACAGGGGTGGGTACGAGCAGTACTTC.

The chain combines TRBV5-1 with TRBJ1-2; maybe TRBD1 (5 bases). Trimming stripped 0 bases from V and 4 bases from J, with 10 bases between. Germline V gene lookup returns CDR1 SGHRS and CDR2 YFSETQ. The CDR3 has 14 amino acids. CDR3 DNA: TGCGCCAGCAGCTTGGCCGGGGCGGGCTATGGCTACACCTTC. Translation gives CASSLAGAGYGYTF.

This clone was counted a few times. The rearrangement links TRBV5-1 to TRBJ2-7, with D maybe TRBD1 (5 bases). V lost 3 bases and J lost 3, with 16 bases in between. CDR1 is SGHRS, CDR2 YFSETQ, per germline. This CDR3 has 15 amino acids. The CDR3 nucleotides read TGCGCCAGCAGCTACCTTATAGGGGTTCGCTACGAGCAGTACTTC. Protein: CASSYLIGVRYEQYF.

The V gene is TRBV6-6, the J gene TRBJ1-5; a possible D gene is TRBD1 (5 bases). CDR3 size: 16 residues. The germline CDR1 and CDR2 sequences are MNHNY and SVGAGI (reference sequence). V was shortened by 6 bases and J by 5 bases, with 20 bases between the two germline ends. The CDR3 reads CASSDPRAPRDQPQHF. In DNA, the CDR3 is TGTGCCAGCAGCGACCCCCGGGCCCCCAGGGATCAGCCCCAGCATTTT.

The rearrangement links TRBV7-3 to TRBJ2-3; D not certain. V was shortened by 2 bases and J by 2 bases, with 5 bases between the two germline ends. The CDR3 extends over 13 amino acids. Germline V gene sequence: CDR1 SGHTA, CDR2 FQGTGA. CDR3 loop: CASSLGHTDTQYF. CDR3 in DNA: TGTGCCAGCAGCTTAGGTCACACAGATACGCAGTATTTT.

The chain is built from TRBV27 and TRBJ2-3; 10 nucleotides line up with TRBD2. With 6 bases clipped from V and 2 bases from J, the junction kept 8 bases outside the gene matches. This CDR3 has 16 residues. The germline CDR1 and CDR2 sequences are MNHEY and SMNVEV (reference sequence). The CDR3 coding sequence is TGTGCCAGCAGCAAAGGTAGCGGGGGGCTCACAGATACGCAGTATTTT. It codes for CASSKGSGGLTDTQYF.

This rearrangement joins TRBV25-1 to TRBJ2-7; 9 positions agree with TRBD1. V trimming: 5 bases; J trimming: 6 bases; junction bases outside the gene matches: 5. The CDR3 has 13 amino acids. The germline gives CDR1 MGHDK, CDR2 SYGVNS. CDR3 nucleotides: TGTGCCAGCAGTTGGGACAGGGCCAGCGAGCAGTACTTC. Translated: CASSWDRASEQYF.

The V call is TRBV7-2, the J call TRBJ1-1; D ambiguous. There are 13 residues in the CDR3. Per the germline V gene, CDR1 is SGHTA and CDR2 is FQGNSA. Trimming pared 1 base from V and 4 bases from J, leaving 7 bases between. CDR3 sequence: CASSLDSLTEAFF. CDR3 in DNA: TGTGCCAGCAGCTTAGACTCGCTCACTGAAGCTTTCTTT.

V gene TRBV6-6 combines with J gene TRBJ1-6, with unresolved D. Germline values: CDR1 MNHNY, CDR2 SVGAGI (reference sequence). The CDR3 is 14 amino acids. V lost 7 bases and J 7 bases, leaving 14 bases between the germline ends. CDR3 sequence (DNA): TGTGCCAGCACCCTAAGAGGAAAAAATTCACCCCTCCACTTT. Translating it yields CASTLRGKNSPLHF.

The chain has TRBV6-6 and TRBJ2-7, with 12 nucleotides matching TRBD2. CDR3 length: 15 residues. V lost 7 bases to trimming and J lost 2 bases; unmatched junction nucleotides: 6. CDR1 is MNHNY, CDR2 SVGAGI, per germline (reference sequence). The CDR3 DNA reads TGTGCCAGCACCTCACTAGCGGGGGGCACCTACGAGCAGTACTTC. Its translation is CASTSLAGGTYEQYF.

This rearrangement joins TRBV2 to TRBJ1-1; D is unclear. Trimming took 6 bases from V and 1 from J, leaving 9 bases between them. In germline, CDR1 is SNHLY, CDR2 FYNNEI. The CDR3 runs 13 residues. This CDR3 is CASSYRANTEAFF. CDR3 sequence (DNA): TGTGCCAGCAGCTACCGGGCGAACACTGAAGCTTTCTTT.

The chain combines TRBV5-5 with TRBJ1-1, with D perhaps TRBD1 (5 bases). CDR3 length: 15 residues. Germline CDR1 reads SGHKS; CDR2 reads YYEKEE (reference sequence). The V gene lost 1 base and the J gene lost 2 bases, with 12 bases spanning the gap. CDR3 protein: CASSLRDGLNTEAFF. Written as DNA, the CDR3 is TGTGCCAGCAGCTTGCGGGACGGGTTAAACACTGAAGCTTTCTTT.

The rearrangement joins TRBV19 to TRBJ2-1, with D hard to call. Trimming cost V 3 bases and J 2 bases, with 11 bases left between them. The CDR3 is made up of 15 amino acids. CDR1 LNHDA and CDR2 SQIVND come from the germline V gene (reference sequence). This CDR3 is CASSMRIATYNEQFF. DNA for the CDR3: TGTGCCAGTAGTATGCGGATAGCTACCTACAATGAGCAGTTCTTC.